The source of this TCR beta chain is a study of Ad26.COV2.S vaccination and SARS-CoV-2 variants. Using immunoSEQ multiplex PCR, the repertoire was profiled, and TCRdb retains in-frame clones only, with some absent. The sample records roughly 380,000 clones, around 87% being singletons. This CDR3 has 13 residues. CDR1 is SGHKS, CDR2 YYEKEE, per germline (reference sequence). J gave up 8 bases and V 0 bases, and 4 bases lay outside the gene matches. General study points: Reports say spike-specific CD8+ and CD4+ T cell responses covered substantial breadth after vaccination. For non-spike TCRs, breadth in vaccine recipients resembled that in placebo recipients.

Points on this clone: Its matching antigen is unknown.

The treatment here: around 19 received Ad26.COV2.S at low or high dose, single or two shots; 5 received placebo; per-sample allocation not given. Day 63 after the first injection of vaccine or placebo was the sampling time. The TCR sequence derives from a person aged 18-60 years who received the Ad26.COV2.S COVID-19 vaccine or a placebo. Sample: peripheral blood, taken in a trial of Ad26.COV2.S vaccine versus placebo. This sequence joins TRBV5-5 and TRBJ1-2, with 7 bases aligning to TRBD1. In DNA form, the CDR3 reads TGTGCCAGCAGCTTGGAGAGGGGGCAAGGCTACACCTTC. This translates into CASSLERGQGYTF.